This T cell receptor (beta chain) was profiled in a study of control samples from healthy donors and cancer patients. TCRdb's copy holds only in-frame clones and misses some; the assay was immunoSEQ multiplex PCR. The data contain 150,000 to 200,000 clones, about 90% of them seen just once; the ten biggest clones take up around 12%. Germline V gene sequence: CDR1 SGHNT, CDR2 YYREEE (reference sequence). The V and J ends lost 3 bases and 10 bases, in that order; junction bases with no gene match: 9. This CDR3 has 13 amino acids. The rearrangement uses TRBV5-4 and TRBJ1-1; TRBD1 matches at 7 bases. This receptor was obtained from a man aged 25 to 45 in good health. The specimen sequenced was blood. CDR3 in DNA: TGTGCCAGCAGCTCGACAGGGCAATCGCCAGCTTTCTTT. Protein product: CASSSTGQSPAFF.